Sequencing of this TCR beta chain was carried out in a study of response to subunit inactivated influenza vaccine. V shed 4 bases, J shed 4 bases, and the junction held 6 bases outside the gene matches. Germline-derived CDR1 and CDR2 are SGHRS and YFSETQ. The CDR3 consists of 15 residues. The study's findings and limits: T cells newly recruited by each seasonal influenza vaccination are few, the authors suggested.

Of note for this clonotype: The antigen is not known.

TCRdb redid the calling of the RT-PCR reads with MiXCR, one entry per CDR3 protein. The table records hundreds of thousands of distinct CDR3 sequences, 25% of them present only once. V gene TRBV5-1 combines with J gene TRBJ2-1; 9 bases map to TRBD1. The source was CD4+ T cells sorted from PBMCs, collected more than 4 days after vaccination. The receptor's source is a man aged 45-60 years who received an inactivated influenza vaccine. Written as DNA, the CDR3 is TGCGCCAGCAGCCATGACAGGGGGTCGTACAATGAGCAGTTCTTC. Translation: CASSHDRGSYNEQFF.